This entry lists 2 T cell receptor beta chains sequenced from one sample in a study of identical twins. MiXCR, applied by TCRdb to the 5' RACE reads, yields one record per CDR3 protein. The sample shows hundreds of thousands of distinct CDR3 sequences, 10% to 15% of them seen only once. These data are also associated with another study on yellow fever vaccine responses in identical twins.

The specimen sequenced was PBMCs. These receptor sequences come from a woman between 18 and 29 years old in good health.

This clonotype appeared a few times. This chain joins TRBV24-1 and TRBJ2-5; D not resolved. This CDR3 comprises 10 residues. Germline-derived CDR1 and CDR2 are KGHDR and SFDVKD. V was cut by 5 bases and J by 9 bases, with 6 bases left in between. The chain's CDR3 is CATSARPQYF. The CDR3 region has the DNA TGTGCCACCAGTGCACGGCCCCAGTACTTC.

There are a few counts of this clonotype. The chain is built from TRBV10-3 and TRBJ1-1; a weak D match, TRBD1 (5 bases). Trimming removed 3 bases at V and 5 bases at J, with 16 bases between. The CDR3 runs to 15 residues. CDR1 ENHRY and CDR2 SYGVKD come from the germline V gene. The CDR3 DNA follows: TGTGCCATCAGTGACACCGGGACGGTGGGGACTGAAGCTTTCTTT. Its protein product is CAISDTGTVGTEAFF.